The next 29 T cell receptor beta chains were all read from a single sample in a study of T cell responses to AZD1222 COVID-19 vaccine. The table came from immunoSEQ multiplex PCR; TCRdb's copy has only in-frame clones and leaves some out. The data contain more than 120,000 clones, 93% of them singletons. The sample consisted of peripheral blood, taken on day 0 of AZD1222 vaccination. The receptors were sampled from an adult in good health.

The chain links TRBV3-1 (or the pseudogene TRBV3-2) to TRBJ1-1; no clear D gene. Germline CDR1 LGHDT, CDR2 YNNKEL (reference sequence). The ends were cut back, 1 base at V and 8 bases at J, with 8 bases in the middle. The CDR3 totals 12 residues. The CDR3 here is CASSQARGEAFF. CDR3 DNA sequence: TGTGCCAGCAGCCAAGCGCGGGGAGAAGCTTTCTTT.

CDR3 sequence: CASSSSGAQSYGYTF. The CDR3 bases are TGTGCCAGCAGTTCTTCCGGGGCCCAGTCCTATGGCTACACCTTC. The rearrangement joins TRBV27 to TRBJ1-2; D possibly corresponds to TRBD1 (5 bases). CDR3 length equals 15 residues. Trimming pared 4 bases from V and 4 bases from J, leaving 16 bases between. Per germline, CDR1 MNHEY and CDR2 SMNVEV (reference sequence).

The gene calls are TRBV7-2 and TRBJ1-5; a weak D match, TRBD1 (5 bases). The CDR3 loop spans 15 amino acids. Germline-derived CDR1 and CDR2 are SGHTA and FQGNSA. V gave up 5 bases and J gave up 0 bases, with 11 bases separating them. The CDR3 loop reads CASSPGGASNQPQHF. The CDR3 bases are TGTGCCAGCAGCCCTGGGGGAGCTAGCAATCAGCCCCAGCATTTT. Full variable domain (rest looked up from reference TRBV7-2 and TRBJ1-5): GAGVSQSPSNKVTEKGKDVELRCDPISGHTALYWYRQSLGQGLEFLIYFQGNSAPDKSGLPSDRFSAERTGGSVSTLTIQRTQQEDSAVYLCASSPGGASNQPQHFGDGTRLSIL.

The J gene is TRBJ2-1, the V gene TRBV5-8, with 12 bases lining up with TRBD2. Germline-derived CDR1 and CDR2 are SGHTS and YDEGEE. The CDR3 sequence is 18 residues long. V trimming: 3 bases; J trimming: 7 bases; junction bases outside the gene matches: 14. Here the CDR3 reads CASSSLPPLAGGPNEQFF. The CDR3 DNA is TGTGCCAGCAGCTCCCTCCCTCCACTAGCGGGGGGCCCAAATGAGCAGTTCTTC.

DNA of the CDR3: TGTGCCAGCAGCTTAAGAATACTAGCGGGATTACATTCCGCTAGCACAGATACGCAGTATTTT. Translated: CASSLRILAGLHSASTDTQYF. This chain links TRBV7-3 with TRBJ2-3; 10 nucleotides align to TRBD2. The trim removed 1 base at V and 0 bases at J, leaving 16 bases unmatched. The CDR3 is 21 residues long. In germline, CDR1 is SGHTA, CDR2 FQGTGA.

This chain connects TRBV19 to TRBJ1-4, with D possibly being TRBD1 (5 bases). Germline-derived CDR1 and CDR2 are LNHDA and SQIVND (reference sequence). V lost 3 bases and J lost 5, with 13 bases in between. The CDR3 is 15 residues long. CDR3 sequence (DNA): TGTGCCAGTAGTATCTACGGGGGAATGAATGAAAAACTGTTTTTT. This codes for CASSIYGGMNEKLFF.

This clone has a handful of counts. V and J are TRBV7-2 and TRBJ2-5; 12 bases fit TRBD1. CDR1 SGHTA and CDR2 FQGNSA come from the germline V gene. This CDR3 region has 16 residues. V lost 2 bases, J lost 5 bases, and 6 bases stayed unmatched. The CDR3 nucleotides read TGTGCCAGCAGCTTAAGAGGGGGACAGGGGGCTGAGACCCAGTACTTC. Its protein is CASSLRGGQGAETQYF.

Only a few counts were recorded for this clone. V usage is TRBV6-2 or TRBV6-3 and J usage is TRBJ2-5; 9 bases are a match to TRBD2. CDR1 and CDR2 (germline): MNHEY, SVGEGT. Germline trimming cut 5 bases from V and 5 bases from J; bases unmatched to any gene: 15. The CDR3 extends over 17 amino acids. The DNA of the CDR3 is TGTGCCAGCAGTCCACTAGGCGGGAGGGCCCCCCTTGAGACCCAGTACTTC. It encodes CASSPLGGRAPLETQYF.

This chain links TRBV27 with TRBJ1-2; 11 bases match TRBD1. The CDR3 sequence is 15 residues long. The J segment lost 4 bases and the V segment lost 4 bases, leaving 5 bases of the junction unmatched. Germline V gives CDR1 MNHEY, CDR2 SMNVEV (reference sequence). In DNA, the CDR3 is TGTGCCAGCAGTTGGACAGGGGGCGTCGGCTATGGCTACACCTTC. Translating it yields CASSWTGGVGYGYTF.

J is TRBJ1-2 and V is TRBV4-1; D is uncertain. Germline loops: CDR1 MGHRA, CDR2 YSYEKL. The V end lost 3 bases, the J end lost 7 bases, and 6 bases lay between the germline ends. This CDR3 comprises 11 residues. This CDR3 is CASSQGLGYTF. CDR3 nucleotides: TGCGCCAGCAGCCAGGGTCTTGGCTACACCTTC.

The J gene is TRBJ2-1, the V gene TRBV3-1 (or the pseudogene TRBV3-2); D is uncertain. The germline CDR1 and CDR2 sequences are LGHDT and YNNKEL (reference sequence). The CDR3 contains 16 residues. Trimming cost V 6 bases and J 0 bases, with 15 bases left between them. CDR3: CASSPHRASSYNEQFF. Written as DNA, the CDR3 is TGTGCCAGCAGTCCCCACCGGGCTAGCTCCTACAATGAGCAGTTCTTC.

This rearrangement joins TRBV30 to TRBJ2-5; D possibly corresponds to TRBD2 (6 bases). The V end was cut by 4 bases, the J end by 1 base, with 16 bases between. Per germline, CDR1 GTSNPN and CDR2 SVGIG (reference sequence). This CDR3 region has 15 residues. DNA for the CDR3: TGTGCCTGGACCCCGGGGGTAACCTCCCAAGAGACCCAGTACTTC. Encoded protein: CAWTPGVTSQETQYF.

V is TRBV2 and J is TRBJ1-1; no clear D. The V and J ends lost 0 bases and 1 base respectively, with 9 bases between them. From germline, CDR1 is SNHLY and CDR2 FYNNEI. This CDR3 spans 15 amino acids. The CDR3, as DNA: TGTGCCAGCAGTGAAGCCGGCAGAGCGAACACTGAAGCTTTCTTT. It translates to CASSEAGRANTEAFF.

The rearrangement uses TRBV6-5 and TRBJ2-7, with 9 bases identical to TRBD1. This CDR3 comprises 15 residues. The junction had 6 bases not matched to a gene; V was cut back by 6 bases and J by 0 bases. Per the germline V gene, CDR1 is MNHEY and CDR2 is SVGAGI. The CDR3 DNA reads as TGTGCCAGCAGCCGGACAGGGGTGAGCTCCTACGAGCAGTACTTC. Protein: CASSRTGVSSYEQYF.

This clone is a singleton in its sample. The chain uses TRBV10-1 and TRBJ1-2; TRBD1 might be the D (6 bases). Germline CDR1 WNHNN, CDR2 SYGVQD (reference sequence). Trimming shortened V by 6 bases and J by 10 bases, and 15 bases separated the two germline ends. This CDR3 is built from 12 residues. Here the CDR3 reads CASRGGRIDYTF. The CDR3, as DNA: TGCGCCAGCAGAGGGGGACGTATAGACTACACCTTC.

This chain joins TRBV12-3 or TRBV12-4 and TRBJ2-7; D might be TRBD1 (5 bases). The CDR3 is 13 residues long. Trimming left V 8 bases short and J 0 bases short, with 11 bases between. The CDR3 bases are TGTGCCAGCCGACAAGACAGCTCCTACGAGCAGTACTTC. It translates to CASRQDSSYEQYF.

The chain has TRBV3-1 (or the pseudogene TRBV3-2) and TRBJ2-7, with TRBD1 identical over 10 bases. CDR3 length: 14 residues. Germline lookup yields CDR1 LGHDT and CDR2 YNNKEL (reference sequence). After removal of 6 bases from V and 0 bases from J, the junction contained 2 bases not matched to a gene. CDR3 nucleotide sequence: TGTGCCAGCAGTCGGACAGGGGGCTCCTACGAGCAGTACTTC. Its translation is CASSRTGGSYEQYF.

The chain carries TRBV30 and TRBJ2-1, with D hard to call. The germline V gene encodes CDR1 GTSNPN and CDR2 SVGIG (reference sequence). V was clipped by 0 bases and J by 6 bases, with 12 bases between them. The CDR3 consists of 14 residues. The CDR3 DNA follows: TGTGCCTGGAGTGTACTATCGGTCTCCAATGAGCAGTTCTTC. As protein: CAWSVLSVSNEQFF.

This clone was detected once. This chain uses TRBV7-9 with TRBJ2-5; D is uncertain. The CDR3 length is 11 residues. With 8 bases removed from V and 3 bases from J, the gap between germline ends came to 7 bases. Germline V gene sequence: CDR1 SEHNR, CDR2 FQNEAQ (reference sequence). CDR3 loop: CASEKEETQYF. The DNA of the CDR3 is TGTGCCAGCGAGAAGGAAGAGACCCAGTACTTC.

V and J are TRBV5-4 and TRBJ1-2; D remains ambiguous. CDR3 size: 14 residues. V was trimmed by 2 bases and J by 4 bases, leaving 12 bases between them. CDR1 and CDR2 (germline): SGHNT, YYREEE (reference sequence). The CDR3 DNA reads TGTGCCAGCAGCTTACCTGGACGGATCTATGGCTACACCTTC. This gives the protein CASSLPGRIYGYTF.

The chain employs TRBV29-1 and TRBJ2-5, with 10 positions matching TRBD1. With V trimmed by 6 bases and J by 2 bases, 3 bases remained unmatched. In germline, CDR1 is SQVTM, CDR2 ANQGSEA. The CDR3 totals 13 residues. CDR3 protein: CSVSGQGQETQYF. CDR3 nucleotide sequence: TGCAGCGTATCGGGACAGGGGCAAGAGACCCAGTACTTC.

Only one count was recorded for this clone. The CDR3 loop reads CASKAGMNQPQHF. CDR3 coding DNA: TGTGCCAGCAAGGCAGGGATGAATCAGCCCCAGCATTTT. This chain joins TRBV2 and TRBJ1-5; D might be TRBD1 (5 bases). V gave up 7 bases and J gave up 4 bases, with 11 bases separating them. Germline V gives CDR1 SNHLY, CDR2 FYNNEI. The CDR3 loop spans 13 amino acids.

The CDR3 DNA sequence: TGCGCCAGCAGCTTGTATCGCAGCAGGAACACTGAAGCTTTCTTT. The encoded protein is CASSLYRSRNTEAFF. The genes are TRBV5-1 and TRBJ1-1; D uncertain. Per the germline V gene, CDR1 is SGHRS and CDR2 is YFSETQ. With 1 base removed from V and 1 base from J, the gap between germline ends came to 11 bases. The CDR3 totals 15 residues.

The V and J genes are TRBV3-1 (or the pseudogene TRBV3-2) and TRBJ2-7; TRBD1 matches 7 bases. Germline values: CDR1 LGHDT, CDR2 YNNKEL (reference sequence). There are 16 residues in the CDR3. V dropped 4 bases and J dropped 0; count of bases not matched to a gene: 9. The CDR3 protein is CASSLWTGSSSYEQYF. DNA of the CDR3: TGTGCCAGCAGCCTCTGGACAGGTTCGAGCTCCTACGAGCAGTACTTC.

The chain recombines TRBV28 with TRBJ1-1; 7 nucleotides align to TRBD1. The V segment lost 8 bases and the J segment 4 bases; nucleotides outside the gene matches: 4. The germline V gene has CDR1 MDHEN and CDR2 SYDVKM. CDR3 length: 12 residues. DNA of the CDR3: TGTGCCAGCGAGACAGGGAGCACTGAAGCTTTCTTT. This encodes CASETGSTEAFF.

V and J are TRBV7-3 and TRBJ1-5; D is unresolved. The ends were cut back, 7 bases at V and 5 bases at J, with 21 bases in the middle. The CDR3 is 16 amino acids. CDR1 and CDR2 from the germline V gene are SGHTA and FQGTGA. The CDR3 region is CASNQSPGSVDQPQHF. The CDR3 region has the DNA TGTGCCAGCAACCAAAGCCCGGGGTCCGTAGATCAGCCCCAGCATTTT.

This clone was seen a single time. The chain carries TRBV19 and TRBJ2-2; TRBD2 might be the D (5 bases). Trimming stripped 3 bases from V and 7 bases from J, with 9 bases between. There are 13 residues in the CDR3. Germline loops: CDR1 LNHDA, CDR2 SQIVND (reference sequence). CDR3 amino acids: CASSIGGGGELFF. The CDR3 bases are TGTGCCAGTAGTATTGGCGGAGGCGGGGAGCTGTTTTTT.

J is TRBJ1-3 and V is TRBV29-1; 8 positions match TRBD1. The CDR3 extends over 14 amino acids. Germline V CDR1 and CDR2: SQVTM, ANQGSEA. Unmatched junction bases numbered 4, after V lost 6 bases and J lost 0 bases. The CDR3 sequence is CSVTDRDSGNTIYF. The DNA of the CDR3 is TGCAGCGTGACGGACAGGGACTCTGGAAACACCATATATTTT.

This clone appeared once. The chain links TRBV23-1 to TRBJ2-1, with 9 bases identical to TRBD2. Being an ORF, TRBV23-1 has a function that is uncertain. Trimming cost V 3 bases and J 8 bases; bases outside gene matches: 5. This CDR3 has 14 residues. The CDR3 DNA is TGCGCCAGCAGTCAGGCGGGAGGGCCCGATGAGCAGTTCTTC. Amino acids: CASSQAGGPDEQFF.